This T cell receptor (beta chain) is drawn from a study of HIV-infected patients and healthy controls. Whole-study results and caveats: Healthy controls carried many MAIT alpha-chain CDR3s, while HIV+ repertoires had few.

Details on this clonotype: Its antigen is undetermined.

The germline CDR1 and CDR2 sequences are MGHDK and SYGVNS. The CDR3 is made up of 16 amino acids. V lost 1 base to trimming and J lost 2 bases; unmatched junction nucleotides: 8. cDNA was made from 500 ng RNA using alpha and beta constant primers. Separate chain-specific third strand synthesis with multiplexing indices produced the alpha and beta libraries. TCRdb re-analysed the 5' RACE reads in MiXCR, keeping a single row per CDR3 protein. The data hold roughly 25,000 distinct CDR3 sequences, with 8.5% observed a single time. All unsorted peripheral T cells were captured because whole blood was used without fractionation. RNA came from roughly 2.3 ml of peripheral blood.

The source material was blood. This clonotype originated in an adult in good health. This chain connects TRBV25-1 to TRBJ2-7; 7 positions agree with TRBD2. DNA for the CDR3: TGTGCCAGCAGTGAATCAGGCCTGGGGGGGGCCTACGAGCAGTACTTC. Translated: CASSESGLGGAYEQYF.